The 7 T cell receptor beta chains reported below all come from one sample, sequenced in a study of breast tumors, draining lymph nodes, adjacent tissues. Breast cancer patients provided tissue from their axillary draining lymph nodes. Via MiXCR, TCRdb re-called the multiplex PCR reads, giving one row per CDR3 protein. The sample shows 250,000 or so distinct CDR3 sequences, roughly 31% of them seen only once. Sequenced: axillary lymph node tissue. The receptors were gathered from a female donor with breast cancer. Some clones in this sample may be carry-over from other donors' samples.

This clonotype was counted at least ten times. The chain couples TRBV6-6 to TRBJ1-4; perhaps TRBD1 as D (5 bases). Germline values: CDR1 MNHNY, CDR2 SVGAGI (reference sequence). This CDR3 spans 15 amino acids. The ends were cut back, 4 bases at V and 5 bases at J, with 14 bases in the middle. Here the CDR3 DNA reads TGTGCCAGCAGTTCCCGCGGGGGTCCGAATGAAAAACTGTTTTTT. This translates into CASSSRGGPNEKLFF.

The chain is built from TRBV29-1 and TRBJ2-3, with 10 bases matching TRBD2. Germline V CDR1 and CDR2: SQVTM, ANQGSEA. There are 15 residues in the CDR3. After removal of 3 bases from V and 5 bases from J, the junction contained 8 bases not matched to a gene. CDR3 amino acids: CSVDGLAGEGDTQYF. The CDR3 DNA is TGCAGCGTTGACGGCCTAGCGGGAGAGGGAGATACGCAGTATTTT.

This clonotype has ten or more counts. The rearrangement uses TRBV19 and TRBJ2-2; 12 bases match TRBD2. V was pared by 5 bases and J by 2 bases, with 3 bases of the junction left unmatched. Germline assignment: CDR1 LNHDA and CDR2 SQIVND (reference sequence). The CDR3 has 16 residues. The CDR3 spells CASSRLAGVNTGELFF. The DNA of the CDR3 is TGTGCCAGTAGTCGACTAGCGGGAGTAAACACCGGGGAGCTGTTTTTT.

In this sample, this clonotype turned up many times. The gene calls are TRBV18 and TRBJ1-2, with D unclear. The germline gives CDR1 KGHSH, CDR2 LQKENI. V lost 7 bases and J lost 4, with 13 bases in between. The CDR3 has 13 amino acids. The CDR3 sequence: CASYQGQPYGYTF. The DNA for the CDR3 is TGTGCCAGCTACCAAGGGCAGCCCTATGGCTACACCTTC.

Comments on this clonotype: A much larger clone is a single base away; this may be a read error. The chain uses TRBV7-2 and TRBJ2-1; 11 bases map to TRBD2. This CDR3 spans 18 amino acids. Germline V lookup: CDR1 SGHTA, CDR2 FQGNSA. The CDR3, as DNA: TGTGCCAGCGGCTTAGGACCATTAGCGGGAGGGGTGTACAATGAGCAGTTCTTC. Amino acids: CASGLGPLAGGVYNEQFF.

At least ten counts were recorded for this clonotype. This chain connects TRBV9 to TRBJ2-7; 10 bases are a match to TRBD2. There are 15 residues in the CDR3. Germline V gene lookup returns CDR1 SGDLS and CDR2 YYNGEE. With V trimmed by 0 bases and J by 5 bases, 5 bases remained unmatched. The CDR3 region is CASSVGAGGPHEQYF. In DNA form, the CDR3 reads TGTGCCAGCAGCGTAGGAGCGGGAGGGCCCCACGAGCAGTACTTC.

To note about this clonotype: This may be a read error: a much more frequent sequence differs by one nucleotide. CDR3 protein: CASSLDGRSGYAF. The CDR3 bases are TGTGCCAGCAGCTTAGATGGCAGGTCTGGCTACGCCTTC. This chain links TRBV11-2 with TRBJ1-2; D remains unclear. Germline V gene lookup returns CDR1 SGHAT and CDR2 FQNNGV. This CDR3 region has 13 residues. Supplemented by reference TRBV11-2 and TRBJ1-2, the full variable domain reads EAGVAQSPRYKIIEKRQSVAFWCNPISGHATLYWYQQILGQGPKLLIQFQNNGVVDDSQLPKDRFSAERLKGVDSTLKIQPAKLEDSAVYLCASSLDGRSGYAFGSGTRLTVV.